The source of this TCR beta chain is a study of beta chain features in type 1 diabetes. The CDR3 has 16 amino acids. V gave up 4 bases and J gave up 3 bases, with 16 bases separating them. Germline CDR1 SGHTA, CDR2 FQGNSA. Sequencing targeted expressed TCRB transcripts, as all isolated RNA had been reverse transcribed. TCRdb's table, derived via immunoSEQ multiplex PCR, lists solely in-frame clones and lacks some. The table has around 650,000 clones, around 12% seen once. Only a few counts were recorded for this clone. Its antigen is unknown. General observations from the study: When Type 1 diabetes patients were examined, their TCRB CDR3s proved moderately but significantly shorter in all four CD4+ subsets.

Sequenced input: naive CD4+ T cells from blood. This TCR derives from a man aged 25-45 years with type 1 diabetes. V usage is TRBV7-2 and J usage is TRBJ1-5, with a possible D match to TRBD1 (5 bases). The CDR3 bases are TGTGCCAGCAGCTCCAAAGTACAGGTTATCAATCAGCCCCAGCATTTT. Translating it yields CASSSKVQVINQPQHF.